This T cell receptor beta chain was documented in a study of blood T cells in healthy people across ages. Findings and caveats of the study: When one million T cells were used, diversity estimates were thought to be underestimates.

Primed by a sample-barcoded 5' primer and a J-beta primer mix, a second PCR proceeded for 7 to 11 cycles. TCRdb recomputed calls from the 5' RACE reads with MiXCR, one row per CDR3 protein. This sample yields 660,000 or so distinct CDR3 sequences, of which roughly 53% are seen a single time; over 30% belongs to the top ten. CDR3 size: 15 residues. Worth noting for this clonotype: Its cognate antigen is unknown.

Isolating PBMCs gave at least 6 million of these cells per sample. The chain couples TRBV21-1 to TRBJ1-2. TRBV21-1 is a pseudogene locus. The sample consisted of blood. The TCR comes from a man between 60 and 70 years old in good health. CDR3 DNA: TGTGCCAGCATGGACTTAACCGATTTGCCATGTGGCTACACCTTC. This translates into CASMDLTDLPCGYTF.